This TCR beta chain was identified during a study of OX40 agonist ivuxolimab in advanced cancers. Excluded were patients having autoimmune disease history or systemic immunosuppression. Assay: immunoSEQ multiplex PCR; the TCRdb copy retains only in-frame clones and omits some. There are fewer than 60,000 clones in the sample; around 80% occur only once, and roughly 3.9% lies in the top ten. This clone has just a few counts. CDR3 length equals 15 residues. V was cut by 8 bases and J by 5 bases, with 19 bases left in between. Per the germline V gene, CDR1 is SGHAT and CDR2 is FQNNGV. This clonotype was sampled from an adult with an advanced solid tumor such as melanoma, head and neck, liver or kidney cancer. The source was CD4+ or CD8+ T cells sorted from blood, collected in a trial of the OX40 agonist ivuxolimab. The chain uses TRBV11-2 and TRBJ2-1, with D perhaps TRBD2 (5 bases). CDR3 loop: CASQFRGLRHNEQFF. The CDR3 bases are TGTGCCAGCCAATTCCGAGGACTTCGCCACAATGAGCAGTTCTTC. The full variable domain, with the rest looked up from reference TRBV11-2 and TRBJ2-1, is EAGVAQSPRYKIIEKRQSVAFWCNPISGHATLYWYQQILGQGPKLLIQFQNNGVVDDSQLPKDRFSAERLKGVDSTLKIQPAKLEDSAVYLCASQFRGLRHNEQFFGPGTRLTVL.